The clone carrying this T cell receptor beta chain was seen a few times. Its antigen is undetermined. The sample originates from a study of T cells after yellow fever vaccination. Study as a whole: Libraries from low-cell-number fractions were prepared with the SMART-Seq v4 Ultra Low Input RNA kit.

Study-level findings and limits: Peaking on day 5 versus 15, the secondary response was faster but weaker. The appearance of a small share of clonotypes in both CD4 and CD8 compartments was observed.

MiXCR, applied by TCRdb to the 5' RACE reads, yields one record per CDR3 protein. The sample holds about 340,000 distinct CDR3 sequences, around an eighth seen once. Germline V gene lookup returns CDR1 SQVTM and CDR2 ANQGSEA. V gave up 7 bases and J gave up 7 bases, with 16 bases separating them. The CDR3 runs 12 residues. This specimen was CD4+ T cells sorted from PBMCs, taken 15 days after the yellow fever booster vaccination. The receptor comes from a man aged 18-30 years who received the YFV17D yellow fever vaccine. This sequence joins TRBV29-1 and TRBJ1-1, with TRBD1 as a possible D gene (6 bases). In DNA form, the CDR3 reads TGCAGCGCCAATGCAGGGGATAATGAAGCTTTCTTT. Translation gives CSANAGDNEAFF.